This T cell receptor (beta chain) was identified in a study of blood T cell repertoires in COVID-19. Study context: The United States, Italy and Spain were the sources of the acute and convalescent COVID-19 samples.

Measured with immunoSEQ multiplex PCR; TCRdb has only the in-frame clones, and not every one. Of 70,000 to 85,000 clones in the sample, roughly 87% are singletons; the top ten hold 2.5% to 3.5%. With V trimmed by 5 bases and J by 4 bases, 6 bases remained unmatched. Germline V gene sequence: CDR1 MNHNY, CDR2 SVGAGI (reference sequence). CDR3 size: 14 residues. Sequenced sample: peripheral blood. The origin of this receptor is a woman in her forties or fifties with active or convalescent COVID-19. The gene calls are TRBV6-6 and TRBJ1-1, with 8 bases matching TRBD1. Written as DNA, the CDR3 is TGTGCCAGCAGTCAGACGGACAGGGTCACTGAAGCTTTCTTT. Encoded protein: CASSQTDRVTEAFF.